This T cell receptor beta chain was documented in a study of human T cells and chemical hapten exposure. For the study at large: From small differences in pooled library volume came most of the variation in per-sample TCR yields.

The germline gives CDR1 MNHEY, CDR2 SMNVEV (reference sequence). J gave up 4 bases and V 8 bases, and 12 bases lay outside the gene matches. CDR3 size: 15 residues. Within the library, unique molecular identifiers were attached to each individual cDNA molecule. TCRdb re-called the reads with MiXCR, one entry per CDR3 protein. The sample contains over 2,000 distinct CDR3 sequences, about 60% of which appear only once. This clonotype was seen only a few times. Stated treatment: therapeutic diphenylcyclopropenone sensitization with weekly scalp DPC. Each patch test followed a blood draw. The chain is built from TRBV27 and TRBJ2-5; 8 nucleotides align to TRBD2. The starting material was whole blood, obtained before DPC sensitization or 2, 6, or about 24 weeks after (not recorded which). The receptor comes from an adult with alopecia areata. Some clones in this sample may be carry-over from other donors' samples. This table probably holds off-target reads from a library built for another chain. The chain's CDR3 is CASGDGRAFSETQYF. CDR3 nucleotide sequence: TGTGCCAGCGGTGACGGGAGGGCTTTCTCAGAGACCCAGTACTTC.